This T cell receptor beta chain came from a study of Ad26.COV2.S vaccination and SARS-CoV-2 variants. About this clone itself: Its target is unknown.

Overall study findings and caveats: Non-spike TCR breadth did not differ much between vaccine and placebo recipients.

Only in-frame clones appear in the TCRdb table, and some are missing; sequencing was by immunoSEQ multiplex PCR. The sample lists around 300,000 clones, under 90% occurring once. Per the germline V gene, CDR1 is PRHDT and CDR2 is FYEKMQ (reference sequence). V was clipped by 4 bases and J by 0 bases; unmatched bases: 7. The CDR3 is 17 residues long. The sample's treatment: about 20 received Ad26.COV2.S at low or high dose, single or two shots; roughly 5 received placebo; per-sample allocation not given. Sampling was done on day 63 after the first vaccine or placebo injection. Material: peripheral blood, obtained in a trial of Ad26.COV2.S vaccine versus placebo. The receptor's source is a person aged 18-65 years who received the Ad26.COV2.S COVID-19 vaccine or a placebo. The chain links TRBV13 to TRBJ2-1, with 9 bases matching TRBD2. The CDR3 coding sequence is TGTGCCAGCAGCTCCTACAGCGGGAGGAGCTCCTACAATGAGCAGTTCTTC. It codes for CASSSYSGRSSYNEQFF.